This T cell receptor beta chain is drawn from a study of T cells after yellow fever vaccination. Points from the study as a whole: When the response was secondary, it was weaker but reached its peak faster, day 5 versus 15.

The table lists this clonotype with many counts. The target antigen is unknown. Germline V gene lookup returns CDR1 SQVTM and CDR2 ANQGSEA. Trimming shortened V by 5 bases and J by 5 bases, and 15 bases separated the two germline ends. The CDR3 loop spans 13 amino acids. 5'RACE template switching added a universal primer site and UMIs to TCR cDNA. TCRdb re-derived calls from the 5' RACE reads in MiXCR, one entry per CDR3 protein. The table has about 220,000 distinct CDR3 sequences, approximately 3.2% seen once. The origin of this receptor is a man aged 18 to 35 who received the YFV17D yellow fever vaccine. The chain uses TRBV29-1 and TRBJ2-5; maybe TRBD2 (6 bases). The material was CD4+ T cells sorted from PBMCs, obtained 10 days after the yellow fever booster vaccination. Here the CDR3 DNA reads TGCAGCGTTCCGGGAGTAGGGGCGGAGACCCAGTACTTC. As protein: CSVPGVGAETQYF.